Sequencing of this TCR beta chain was carried out in a study of control samples from healthy donors and cancer patients. This CDR3 has 14 residues. V shed 7 bases, J shed 6 bases, and the junction held 6 bases outside the gene matches. Germline V gene data show CDR1 as LGHNT and CDR2 as FRNRAP. TCRdb's table, derived via immunoSEQ multiplex PCR, lists solely in-frame clones and lacks some. The table lists about 410,000 clones, around 90% of them singletons. The sample comprised PBMCs. The chain uses TRBV12-5 and TRBJ1-5; 10 bases align to TRBD1. The source is a man in his forties with head and neck cancer. The CDR3 DNA reads TGTGCTAGTGCCTTGGGACAGGGGAGTCAGCCCCAGCATTTT. Protein: CASALGQGSQPQHF.